This is a list of T cell receptor beta chains from one sample in a study of regulatory T cells in long-lasting Graves disease. TCRdb processed the multiplex PCR reads anew with MiXCR; each CDR3 protein has one entry. The top ten hold 18% of the sample, which has 620,000 or so distinct CDR3 sequences, 15% to 20% seen once. The sample was also reused in another study, on T cells in Graves' hyperthyroidism and ophthalmopathy.

Here the sequenced sample was peripheral blood mononuclear cells (PBMCs), taken at new diagnosis, from a patient treated with antithyroid drugs. The receptor set was obtained from a woman aged 25 to 39 with Graves disease. CDR3s leave out the opening cysteine and the closing phenylalanine or tryptophan.

V gene	J gene	CDR3 protein
TRBV19	TRBJ1-1	ASSPRDRINTEAF
TRBV24-1	TRBJ2-2	ATSDPNKAGELF
TRBV15	TRBJ2-1	ATSWGQGANNEQF
TRBV25-1	TRBJ1-4	ASSEAGTGRNEKLF
TRBV5-1	TRBJ2-2	ASSSTSGIATGELF
TRBV28	TRBJ1-1	ASIAGDRITEAF
TRBV27	TRBJ2-3	ASSPGTLDTQY
TRBV3-1	TRBJ1-2	ASSQAQGARGYT
TRBV29-1	TRBJ1-1	SVEGDRGRRTEAF
TRBV28	TRBJ2-6	ASSFSGFVQGGSGANVLT
TRBV30	TRBJ1-1	AWKTIYRGINEAF
TRBV5-1	TRBJ2-2	ASSSGTANTGELF
TRBV5-1	TRBJ1-3	ASSLALMEGNTIY
TRBV24-1	TRBJ2-2	ATSKQSGQGTGELF
TRBV7-2	TRBJ1-1	ASSFRDRNTEAF
TRBV12-3/TRBV12-4	TRBJ2-1	ASSLGFGGQRYNEQF
TRBV7-3	TRBJ2-1	ASSLLTGKQF
TRBV6-2/TRBV6-3	TRBJ2-7	ASSPARDVIREQY
TRBV3-1	TRBJ2-1	ASSQGASPINEQF
TRBV7-3	TRBJ2-3	ASSPGGASTDTQY
TRBV5-6	TRBJ1-1	ASSLGGQRGNTEAF
TRBV7-2	TRBJ2-5	ASSPGVANQETQY
TRBV6-2/TRBV6-3	TRBJ2-7	ASSYSIYEQY
TRBV20-1	TRBJ1-2	SASGTGGSVGGYT
TRBV5-1	TRBJ2-1	ASSLAVVAGGYNEQF
TRBV10-3	TRBJ1-5	AISESSGNINQPQH
TRBV28	TRBJ2-5	ASSSTGSSFGKTQY